Listed below are T cell receptor beta chains from one sample, sequenced in a study of regulatory T cells in long-lasting Graves disease. MiXCR was run by TCRdb on the multiplex PCR reads, yielding one entry per CDR3 protein. This table holds 650,000 to 850,000 distinct CDR3 sequences, around 30% found once. The sequenced sample was peripheral blood mononuclear cells (PBMCs), obtained when the disease was refractory, from a patient treated with antithyroid drugs. The receptors derive from a female donor with Graves disease. Each CDR3 is given without its conserved first and last residue.

TRBV6-2/TRBV6-3	TRBJ2-7	ASSYGRLAEYYEQY
TRBV20-1	TRBJ1-2	SADWDGPRHYGYT
TRBV14	TRBJ2-5	ASSHPGAGGPREYETQY
TRBV10-3	TRBJ2-2	AVGQGPSNFANTGELF
TRBV6-2/TRBV6-3	TRBJ1-4	ASSRAQGFINEKLF
TRBV2	TRBJ2-4	ASSDPEGLAGLAKNIQY
TRBV7-6	TRBJ1-2	ASSPSVGDGYT
TRBV6-1	TRBJ2-5	ASSGLAREETQY
TRBV7-3	TRBJ1-1	ASSLNRATEAF
TRBV29-1	TRBJ1-3	SVEAASGNTIY
TRBV5-6	TRBJ2-2	ASSFWNTGELF
TRBV7-9	TRBJ2-7	ASSLSTACGLY
TRBV12-3/TRBV12-4	TRBJ1-1	ASRPQVNTEAF
TRBV12-3/TRBV12-4	TRBJ1-1	ASNLGLQAF
TRBV19	TRBJ1-5	ASTGTAQPQH
TRBV6-5	TRBJ1-3	ASSYSSGNTIY
TRBV27	TRBJ2-7	ASSKGVIGISSYEQY
TRBV20-1	TRBJ1-1	SAPPVGRDTEAF
TRBV6-5	TRBJ2-5	ASSYRAQETQY
TRBV30	TRBJ1-5	AWSVGNRGSQPQH
TRBV11-1	TRBJ2-1	ASSNSGIDNEQF
TRBV30	TRBJ2-7	AWSADSVYEQY
TRBV12-3/TRBV12-4	TRBJ1-1	ASGYPRATEAF
TRBV20-1	TRBJ2-7	SPGLGWGSYEQY
TRBV30	TRBJ1-3	AWDRRASGNTIY
TRBV6-1	TRBJ1-5	ASSERRTGPHQPQH
TRBV11-1	TRBJ2-7	ASSLDSSEQY
TRBV3-1	TRBJ2-7	ASSHYLAASYYEQY
TRBV10-3	TRBJ1-2	AISGPTGRGYT
TRBV19	TRBJ1-2	ASKASNYGYT
TRBV12-3/TRBV12-4	TRBJ2-7	ASSPSWDEQY
TRBV28	TRBJ2-7	ASSPWGGGHEQY
TRBV30	TRBJ2-7	ASSGTVSYEQY
TRBV19	TRBJ2-2	ASKGEGPAGELF
TRBV18	TRBJ2-1	ASSPPSGRAGNEQF
TRBV6-5	TRBJ2-7	ASSYGTHPYEQY
TRBV28	TRBJ1-2	ASNPGQFGYT
TRBV19	TRBJ2-7	ASLSRGPPYEQY
TRBV30	TRBJ1-1	AWSDGQNTEAF
TRBV6-1	TRBJ1-5	ASRPSGRGSNQPQH
TRBV27	TRBJ2-1	ASSLLASGGGTYNEQF
TRBV29-1	TRBJ1-1	SVTRGAKFFEAF
TRBV6-1	TRBJ1-1	ASSHTGTGEVGTEAF
TRBV29-1	TRBJ1-1	SVEEGRVAF
TRBV28	TRBJ1-5	ASRGGGGGRQPQH
TRBV6-1	TRBJ1-4	ASRPGQTGEKLF
TRBV12-3/TRBV12-4	TRBJ2-4	ASRISGGDIQY
TRBV24-1	TRBJ2-7	ATSDFRGSGYEQY
TRBV7-6	TRBJ1-5	ANSLWPGGQGQPQH
TRBV6-2/TRBV6-3	TRBJ1-1	ASSSQFPNTEAF
TRBV2	TRBJ2-7	ASSERGQVTYEQY
TRBV6-1	TRBJ2-7	ASSTGLAHSYEQY
TRBV27	TRBJ2-2	ASTYRGGGELF